These 10 T cell receptor beta chains came from one sample sequenced in a study of T cell changes during pregnancy in multiple sclerosis. Sequencing used immunoSEQ multiplex PCR; TCRdb keeps in-frame clones, though not all of them. The profile shows 76,000 or so clones, around 95% of them singletons. Material: peripheral blood, obtained in the second trimester of pregnancy. The receptors stem from a female donor in good health, enrolled as a control in a pregnancy study.

V and J are TRBV7-9 and TRBJ1-6; the D gene is possibly TRBD1 (5 bases). The germline V gene has CDR1 SEHNR and CDR2 FQNEAQ (reference sequence). V was pared by 1 base and J by 8 bases, with 12 bases between. CDR3 length equals 15 residues. CDR3 sequence reads: CASSLEAGLDSPLHF. The DNA for the CDR3 is TGTGCCAGCAGCTTAGAGGCAGGGTTGGATTCACCCCTCCACTTT.

A single count supports this clone. The chain is built from TRBV5-4 and TRBJ2-2; the D gene is possibly TRBD1 (6 bases). Germline CDR1 is SGHNT and CDR2 is YYREEE (reference sequence). CDR3 length: 16 amino acids. Trimming took off 0 bases at V and 0 bases at J, with 9 bases between the two ends. The CDR3 spells CASSLGRGANTGELFF. The CDR3, as DNA: TGTGCCAGCAGCTTGGGCAGGGGAGCGAACACCGGGGAGCTGTTTTTT.

This chain joins TRBV9 and TRBJ2-7; 7 bases match TRBD1. The CDR3 loop spans 12 amino acids. V dropped 3 bases and J dropped 6; count of bases not matched to a gene: 3. The V gene's germline CDR1 is SGDLS and CDR2 YYNGEE. The CDR3, as DNA: TGTGCCAGCAGCGCCCACAGGGGCGAGCAGTACTTC. It translates to CASSAHRGEQYF.

The chain is built from TRBV19 and TRBJ2-3; 7 bases align to TRBD1. The CDR3 totals 14 residues. With V trimmed by 3 bases and J by 6 bases, 6 bases remained unmatched. Germline V lookup: CDR1 LNHDA, CDR2 SQIVND (reference sequence). In DNA, the CDR3 is TGTGCCAGTAGTATTAGGGGGCGCCAGGATACGCAGTATTTT. This translates into CASSIRGRQDTQYF.

This clone was seen only once. The CDR3 is CATIPGQNTEAFF. The CDR3 DNA is TGTGCCACCATCCCGGGACAGAACACTGAAGCTTTCTTT. This chain links TRBV19 with TRBJ1-1; TRBD1 is a possible D gene (6 bases). V shed 10 bases and J shed 1 base, with 13 bases lying between them. Germline V gene sequence: CDR1 LNHDA, CDR2 SQIVND (reference sequence). The CDR3 totals 13 residues.

This chain connects TRBV5-5 to TRBJ1-1; D gene unclear. CDR1 and CDR2 (germline): SGHKS, YYEKEE (reference sequence). V was clipped by 0 bases and J by 5 bases, with 11 bases between them. CDR3 length: 14 amino acids. CDR3 bases: TGTGCCAGCAGCTTGGACGGGAGTGTGACTGAAGCTTTCTTT. Translation gives CASSLDGSVTEAFF.

This chain links TRBV7-9 with TRBJ1-2; D not certain. Germline V gene sequence: CDR1 SEHNR, CDR2 FQNEAQ (reference sequence). This CDR3 region has 15 residues. V lost 1 base to trimming and J lost 9 bases, with 18 bases between them. The CDR3 nucleotides are TGTGCCAGCAGCTTAGGAACCGCCCGCCCGGGGAGCTACACCTTC. It encodes CASSLGTARPGSYTF.

The rearrangement links TRBV7-2 to TRBJ1-1; D not resolved. This CDR3 has 12 amino acids. V was trimmed by 3 bases and J by 3 bases, leaving 5 bases between them. Germline V gene lookup returns CDR1 SGHTA and CDR2 FQGNSA. In DNA form, the CDR3 reads TGTGCCAGCAGCTTGCAGGACACTGAAGCTTTCTTT. It codes for CASSLQDTEAFF.

The chain couples TRBV18 to TRBJ2-3, with D perhaps TRBD1 (6 bases). With 3 bases removed from V and 0 bases from J, the gap between germline ends came to 13 bases. The germline V gene has CDR1 KGHSH and CDR2 LQKENI. The CDR3 loop spans 16 amino acids. The CDR3 loop reads CASSPADRASTDTQYF. CDR3 DNA sequence: TGTGCCAGCTCACCTGCGGACAGAGCTAGCACAGATACGCAGTATTTT.

The V and J genes are TRBV7-8 and TRBJ2-2; 12 bases match TRBD2. Germline-derived CDR1 and CDR2 are SGHVS and FQNEAQ. The CDR3 runs to 16 residues. The trim removed 5 bases at V and 3 bases at J, leaving 4 bases unmatched. CDR3 coding DNA: TGTGCCAGCAGCCTGACTAGCGGGGGCGACACCGGGGAGCTGTTTTTT. It encodes CASSLTSGGDTGELFF.